These 20 T cell receptor beta chains share one sample of origin, sequenced in a study of blood T cell repertoires in COVID-19. Assay: immunoSEQ multiplex PCR; the TCRdb copy retains only in-frame clones and omits some. The sample has fewer than 90,000 clones, roughly 87% seen once. Sequences were obtained from peripheral blood. These receptors came from a male donor with acute or convalescent COVID-19.

The chain carries TRBV7-8 and TRBJ1-6; D remains unclear. With 7 bases removed from V and 8 bases from J, the gap between germline ends came to 33 bases. This CDR3 is built from 20 residues. The V gene's germline CDR1 is SGHVS and CDR2 FQNEAQ. The CDR3 nucleotides read TGTGCCAGCACCCTCCAGCGGTGGGCGGCAAGGCAATCATCGTATTCACCCCTCCACTTT. It encodes CASTLQRWAARQSSYSPLHF.

The chain links TRBV6-5 to TRBJ2-7; perhaps TRBD1 as D (6 bases). The CDR3 loop spans 15 amino acids. In germline, CDR1 is MNHEY, CDR2 SVGAGI. Trimming stripped 0 bases from V and 3 bases from J, with 12 bases between. Here the CDR3 DNA reads TGTGCCAGCAGTTACTCCGGCAGGGGTGGCTACGAGCAGTACTTC. This encodes CASSYSGRGGYEQYF.

This chain uses TRBV27 with TRBJ1-2, with unresolved D. The germline V and J ends were trimmed by 6 bases and 2 bases, with 16 bases remaining between them. Germline V gene sequence: CDR1 MNHEY, CDR2 SMNVEV (reference sequence). The CDR3 length is 15 residues. For the CDR3, the DNA is TGTGCCAGCAGGCAAAAATTTTACGAGAACTATGGCTACACCTTC. Its protein product is CASRQKFYENYGYTF.

The chain joins TRBV11-2 to TRBJ1-2, with D tentatively TRBD1 (5 bases). CDR1 and CDR2 from the germline V gene are SGHAT and FQNNGV. The germline V and J ends were trimmed by 6 bases and 8 bases, with 19 bases remaining between them. The CDR3 has 14 residues. CDR3 nucleotides: TGTGCCAGCAGTCGGGGCTCCCTCCGGGGGGGCTACACCTTC. This sequence encodes CASSRGSLRGGYTF.

The sample holds one count of this clone. The J gene is TRBJ1-2, the V gene TRBV7-2; a possible D gene is TRBD1 (6 bases). The CDR3 consists of 16 residues. Germline V CDR1 and CDR2: SGHTA, FQGNSA. Between the trimmed V and J ends, which lost 5 bases and 7 bases, there was a span of 23 bases. The CDR3 DNA reads TGTGCCAGCAGCCCGGGCGTATGGGGGCTAGGCGGTGGCTACACCTTC. It yields the protein CASSPGVWGLGGGYTF. Filled out from reference TRBV7-2 and TRBJ1-2, the complete variable domain reads GAGVSQSPSNKVTEKGKDVELRCDPISGHTALYWYRQSLGQGLEFLIYFQGNSAPDKSGLPSDRFSAERTGGSVSTLTIQRTQQEDSAVYLCASSPGVWGLGGGYTFGSGTRLTVV.

Written as DNA, the CDR3 is TGTGCCTGGAGTCGGGAGGGTGGTCAGCCCCAGCATTTT. Translated: CAWSREGGQPQHF. V gene TRBV30 combines with J gene TRBJ1-5; D remains unclear. Germline CDR1 GTSNPN, CDR2 SVGIG (reference sequence). The CDR3 contains 13 residues. Trimming removed 2 bases from V and 6 bases from J, with 11 bases in between. Drawing the rest from reference TRBV30 and TRBJ1-5, the complete variable domain is SQTIHQWPATLVQPVGSPLSLECTVEGTSNPNLYWYRQAAGRGLQLLFYSVGIGQISSEVPQNLSASRPQDRQFILSSKKLLLSDSGFYLCAWSREGGQPQHFGDGTRLSIL.

V gene TRBV3-1 (or the pseudogene TRBV3-2) combines with J gene TRBJ1-1; TRBD1 matches at 7 bases. Trimming at V came to 5 bases and at J to 13 bases, leaving 16 bases not matched to a gene. Germline lookup yields CDR1 LGHDT and CDR2 YNNKEL (reference sequence). This CDR3 region has 14 residues. CDR3 loop: CASSSRQGAGVGFF. DNA for the CDR3: TGTGCCAGCAGCTCCAGACAGGGCGCTGGGGTGGGTTTCTTT.

This chain connects TRBV9 to TRBJ1-2, with 10 bases identical to TRBD1. Germline trimming cut 2 bases from V and 8 bases from J; bases unmatched to any gene: 12. This CDR3 is 16 amino acids long. The germline V gene encodes CDR1 SGDLS and CDR2 YYNGEE. The CDR3 spells CASSVSPGTGAGGYTF. The CDR3 bases are TGTGCCAGCAGCGTCTCCCCGGGGACAGGGGCTGGAGGCTACACCTTC.

V and J are TRBV6-5 and TRBJ2-7, with TRBD1 matching 11 bases. In germline, CDR1 is MNHEY, CDR2 SVGAGI. Losses at the gene ends were 2 bases for V and 3 bases for J; bases not matched to a gene: 6. The CDR3 runs 16 residues. The CDR3: CASSYKGQGVRYEQYF. The CDR3 coding sequence is TGTGCCAGCAGTTACAAGGGACAGGGGGTCCGCTACGAGCAGTACTTC.

The gene calls are TRBV18 and TRBJ2-5, with a weak D call TRBD2 (5 bases). V gave up 6 bases and J gave up 2 bases, with 13 bases separating them. This CDR3 has 14 residues. The germline V gene has CDR1 KGHSH and CDR2 LQKENI. As DNA, the CDR3 is TGTGCCAGCTCCGCGGGTTGGGAGCAAGAGACCCAGTACTTC. This codes for CASSAGWEQETQYF.

V is TRBV21-1 and J is TRBJ1-5; TRBD1 was called by the table and not checked on the DNA. TRBV21-1 is a pseudogene. The CDR3 totals 18 residues. The CDR3: CASSKGPRAGARDQPQHF. The CDR3 nucleotides are TGTGCCAGCAGCAAAGGCCCAAGGGCAGGGGCTCGGGATCAGCCCCAGCATTTT.

This chain connects TRBV28 to TRBJ2-7; 11 bases align to TRBD1. Trimming took 5 bases from V and 6 from J; bases not matched to a gene: 6. The germline V gene has CDR1 MDHEN and CDR2 SYDVKM. The CDR3 covers 14 residues. The CDR3 DNA reads as TGTGCCAGCAGTAGTTGGACAGGGGGCGCCGAGCAGTACTTC. This translates into CASSSWTGGAEQYF.

This chain's CDR3 is CASSATGTALVGDTIYF. Written as DNA, the CDR3 is TGTGCCAGCAGCGCAACCGGGACAGCCCTGGTCGGAGACACCATATATTTT. The genes are TRBV9 and TRBJ1-3, with 7 bases identical to TRBD1. Germline V gene sequence: CDR1 SGDLS, CDR2 YYNGEE. CDR3 size: 17 residues. The junction had 17 bases not matched to a gene; V was cut back by 3 bases and J by 8 bases.

Details on this clone: The same CDR3 arises from other DNA sequences in this sample as well. This chain's CDR3 is CASSLGTGNQPQHF. The CDR3 region has the DNA TGTGCCAGCAGCTTAGGGACTGGCAATCAGCCCCAGCATTTT. The genes are TRBV7-9 and TRBJ1-5; D not certain. The CDR3 is 14 amino acids. V lost 1 base, J lost 2 bases, and 6 bases lay in between. CDR1 SEHNR and CDR2 FQNEAQ come from the germline V gene (reference sequence).

The rearrangement joins TRBV30 to TRBJ1-6; TRBD1 agrees at 11 bases. There are 17 residues in the CDR3. V dropped 0 bases and J dropped 7; count of bases not matched to a gene: 8. Per the germline V gene, CDR1 is GTSNPN and CDR2 is SVGIG (reference sequence). The CDR3 spells CAWSVRTGGAWNSPLHF. The CDR3 region has the DNA TGTGCCTGGAGTGTACGGACAGGGGGCGCTTGGAATTCACCCCTCCACTTT.

This clone has just a few counts. The V call is TRBV15, the J call TRBJ2-7; 12 positions match TRBD1. V lost 1 base, J lost 5 bases, and 6 bases stayed unmatched. The germline gives CDR1 LNHNV, CDR2 YYDKDF (reference sequence). This CDR3 spans 16 amino acids. For the CDR3, the DNA is TGTGCCACCAGCAGAGCTTCCGGGACAGGGGGCGACGAGCAGTACTTC. Protein: CATSRASGTGGDEQYF.

To note about this clone: The sample contains more than one DNA sequence encoding this CDR3. The V and J genes are TRBV6-5 and TRBJ1-1; D might be TRBD1 (6 bases). The CDR3 has 12 residues. In germline, CDR1 is MNHEY, CDR2 SVGAGI. Trimming left V 10 bases short and J 1 base short, with 10 bases between. The CDR3 sequence: CATRGGNTEAFF. CDR3 in DNA: TGTGCCACCCGAGGGGGGAACACTGAAGCTTTCTTT.

V usage is TRBV5-4 and J usage is TRBJ1-1, with D maybe TRBD1 (6 bases). Germline lookup yields CDR1 SGHNT and CDR2 YYREEE (reference sequence). The length of the CDR3 is 14 residues. The germline V and J ends were trimmed by 0 bases and 0 bases, with 6 bases remaining between them. This chain's CDR3 is CASSLGQVNTEAFF. The CDR3 bases are TGTGCCAGCAGCTTGGGACAGGTGAACACTGAAGCTTTCTTT. Filled out from reference TRBV5-4 and TRBJ1-1, the complete variable domain reads ETGVTQSPTHLIKTRGQQVTLRCSSQSGHNTVSWYQQALGQGPQFIFQYYREEENGRGNFPPRFSGLQFPNYSSELNVNALELDDSALYLCASSLGQVNTEAFFGQGTRLTVV.

This rearrangement joins TRBV7-6 to TRBJ2-6; TRBD1 agrees at 9 bases. From germline, CDR1 is SGHVS and CDR2 FNYEAQ. CDR3 length: 16 residues. The V gene end was trimmed by 4 bases and the J gene end by 4 bases; junction bases not matched to a gene: 5. The CDR3 bases are TGTGCCAGCAGCTCGGGACAGGGTGCCGGGGCCAACGTCCTGACTTTC. This translates into CASSSGQGAGANVLTF.

The rearrangement links TRBV27 to TRBJ1-2; 7 bases agree with TRBD1. J gave up 1 base and V 4 bases, and 6 bases lay outside the gene matches. The CDR3 is made up of 15 amino acids. The germline V gene has CDR1 MNHEY and CDR2 SMNVEV (reference sequence). As DNA, the CDR3 is TGTGCCAGCAGTTCCTCGGGACAGAATAACTATGGCTACACCTTC. Translated, it gives CASSSSGQNNYGYTF.